The T cell receptor beta chain described here comes from a study of cytomegalovirus exposure and HLA in healthy donors. Study-wide results and limits: In vitro, three CMV-associated chains proved specific for CMV antigens. A list of about 160 TCR beta chains associated with cytomegalovirus was given.

A multiplex PCR was run with 60 Vbeta primers and 13 Jbeta primers. Some clones are missing from TCRdb's copy, which holds only in-frame ones; the method was immunoSEQ multiplex PCR. The sample shows some 110,000 clones, roughly 13% of them seen only once. This clone was picked up a small number of times. Its antigen is undetermined. All donors participated as healthy donors of bone marrow. The CDR3 length is 13 residues. Trimming cost V 2 bases and J 4 bases, with 7 bases left between them. Germline CDR1 is SGHRS and CDR2 is YFSETQ. The clonotype originates from a man aged 40-49 years in good health and CMV-seropositive. This chain links TRBV5-1 with TRBJ2-1; D ambiguous. Sequencing was carried out using PBMCs. CDR3: CASSFQKYNEQFF. The CDR3 DNA follows: TGCGCCAGCAGCTTCCAGAAGTACAATGAGCAGTTCTTC.